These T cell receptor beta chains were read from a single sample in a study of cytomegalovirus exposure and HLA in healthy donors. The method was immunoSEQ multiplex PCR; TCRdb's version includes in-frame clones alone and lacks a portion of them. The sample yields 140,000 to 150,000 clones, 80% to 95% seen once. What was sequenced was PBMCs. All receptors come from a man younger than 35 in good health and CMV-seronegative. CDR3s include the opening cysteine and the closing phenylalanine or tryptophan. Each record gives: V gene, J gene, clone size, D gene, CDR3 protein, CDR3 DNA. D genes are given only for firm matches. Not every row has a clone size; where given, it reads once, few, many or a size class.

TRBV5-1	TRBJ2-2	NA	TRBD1	CASSFRQGGTGELFF	TGCGCCAGCAGCTTTAGACAGGGTGGCACCGGGGAGCTGTTTTTT
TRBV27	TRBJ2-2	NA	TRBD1	CASRTGGFSGELFF	TGTGCCAGCCGGACAGGGGGCTTTTCCGGGGAGCTGTTTTTT
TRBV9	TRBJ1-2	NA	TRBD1	CASSDRDREGYTF	TGTGCCAGCAGCGACCGGGACAGGGAGGGCTACACCTTC
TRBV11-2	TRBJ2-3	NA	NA	CASSLRLGTDTQYF	TGTGCCAGCAGCTTAAGGCTAGGCACAGATACGCAGTATTTT
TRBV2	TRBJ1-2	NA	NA	CASSGMLRGLGGYTF	TGTGCCAGCAGTGGCATGCTCAGGGGTTTGGGTGGCTACACCTTC
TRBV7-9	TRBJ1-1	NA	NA	CASSFANSANAEAFF	TGTGCCAGCAGCTTTGCCAACTCCGCTAACGCTGAAGCTTTCTTT
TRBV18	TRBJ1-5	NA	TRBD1	CASSPTGGTQPQHF	TGTGCCAGCTCGCCGACAGGGGGGACTCAGCCCCAGCATTTT
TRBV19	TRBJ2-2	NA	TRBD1	CASNVLGQGGTGELFF	TGTGCCAGTAACGTACTAGGACAGGGTGGCACCGGGGAGCTGTTTTTT
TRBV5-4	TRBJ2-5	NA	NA	CASSSGQNQETQYF	TGTGCCAGCAGCTCTGGACAGAACCAAGAGACCCAGTACTTC
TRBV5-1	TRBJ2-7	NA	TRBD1	CASSPGTAIYEQYF	TGCGCCAGCAGCCCCGGGACAGCCATCTACGAGCAGTACTTC
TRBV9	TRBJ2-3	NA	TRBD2	CASSVARASGPSTDTQYF	TGTGCCAGCAGCGTAGCACGAGCTAGCGGTCCTAGCACAGATACGCAGTATTTT
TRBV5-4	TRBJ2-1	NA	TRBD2	CASSLGRGGRYEQFF	TGTGCCAGCAGCTTGGGGCGGGGGGGCCGTTATGAGCAGTTCTTC
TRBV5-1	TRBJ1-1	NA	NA	CASSLIWEGNTEAFF	TGCGCCAGCAGCTTGATCTGGGAGGGTAACACTGAAGCTTTCTTT
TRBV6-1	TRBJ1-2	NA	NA	CASSELPNYGYTF	TGTGCCAGCAGTGAACTACCTAACTATGGCTACACCTTC
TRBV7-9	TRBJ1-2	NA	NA	CASTGEGRRSGYTF	TGTGCCAGCACCGGTGAGGGGAGGCGGAGCGGCTACACCTTC
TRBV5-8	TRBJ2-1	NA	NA	CASSLGLNRNEQFF	TGTGCCAGCAGCTTGGGACTAAACCGTAATGAGCAGTTCTTC
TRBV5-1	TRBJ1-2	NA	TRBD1	CASSPRQGESGYTF	TGCGCCAGCAGCCCCAGACAGGGTGAGAGTGGCTACACCTTC
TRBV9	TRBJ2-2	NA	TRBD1	CASSDRDRARKRGGELFF	TGTGCCAGCAGCGACCGGGACAGGGCCAGAAAGCGAGGAGGGGAGCTGTTTTTT
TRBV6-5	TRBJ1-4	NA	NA	CASRRGWTNEKLFF	TGTGCCAGCCGCAGGGGATGGACTAATGAAAAACTGTTTTTT
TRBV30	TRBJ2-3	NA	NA	CAWSVGGATDTQYF	TGTGCCTGGAGTGTCGGTGGGGCCACAGATACGCAGTATTTT
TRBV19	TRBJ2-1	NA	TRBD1	CASTPTGYKNEQFF	TGTGCCAGTACCCCGACAGGGTACAAGAATGAGCAGTTCTTC
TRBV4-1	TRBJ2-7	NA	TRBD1	CASSQDPPHRGHEQYF	TGCGCCAGCAGCCAAGATCCCCCCCACAGGGGGCATGAGCAGTACTTC
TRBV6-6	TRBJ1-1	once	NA	CASSYTDRKNTEAFF	TGTGCCAGCAGTTACACCGACAGAAAGAACACTGAAGCTTTCTTT
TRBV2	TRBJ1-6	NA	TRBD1	CASKKDRGYNSPLHF	TGTGCCAGCAAGAAGGACAGGGGCTATAATTCACCCCTCCACTTT
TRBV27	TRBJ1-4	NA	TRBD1	CASSRLGTVNEKLFF	TGTGCCAGCAGTCGACTAGGGACAGTTAATGAAAAACTGTTTTTT
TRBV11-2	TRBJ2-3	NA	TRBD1	CASSSGTGVSTDTQYF	TGTGCCAGCAGCTCCGGGACAGGGGTTAGCACAGATACGCAGTATTTT
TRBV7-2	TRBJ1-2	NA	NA	CASSRPGQIYYGYTF	TGTGCCAGCAGCCGGCCCGGACAGATTTACTATGGCTACACCTTC
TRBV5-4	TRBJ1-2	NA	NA	CASSLGLPTGGYTF	TGTGCCAGCAGCTTGGGCCTACCGACGGGTGGCTACACCTTC
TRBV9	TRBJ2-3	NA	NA	CASSPAGDTQYF	TGTGCCAGCAGCCCAGCGGGAGATACGCAGTATTTT
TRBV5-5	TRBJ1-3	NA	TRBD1	CASSSTGGFGNTIYF	TGTGCCAGCAGCTCTACAGGGGGCTTTGGAAACACCATATATTTT
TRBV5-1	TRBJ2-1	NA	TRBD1	CASSFQGANEQFF	TGCGCCAGCAGCTTCCAGGGGGCGAATGAGCAGTTCTTC
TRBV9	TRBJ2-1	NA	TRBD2	CASSVDPGKPGLEQFF	TGTGCCAGCAGCGTAGACCCTGGGAAACCGGGACTAGAGCAGTTCTTC
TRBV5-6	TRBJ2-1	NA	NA	CASSLLAYNEQFF	TGTGCCAGCAGCTTGCTAGCGTACAATGAGCAGTTCTTC
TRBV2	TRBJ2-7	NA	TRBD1	CASSEGGTGVYEQYF	TGTGCCAGCAGTGAAGGTGGGACAGGGGTCTACGAGCAGTACTTC
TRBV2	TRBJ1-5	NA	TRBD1	CASSGGTDNQPQHF	TGTGCCAGCAGTGGGGGGACAGACAATCAGCCCCAGCATTTT
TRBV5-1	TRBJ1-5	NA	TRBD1	CASSLNYRGNNQPQHF	TGCGCCAGCAGCTTAAACTACAGGGGGAACAATCAGCCCCAGCATTTT
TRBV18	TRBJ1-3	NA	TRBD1	CASSPEDRAGNTIYF	TGTGCCAGCTCACCAGAAGACAGGGCTGGAAACACCATATATTTT
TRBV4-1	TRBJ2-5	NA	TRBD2	CASSRRLAGVQETQYF	TGCGCCAGCAGCCGCAGACTAGCGGGGGTTCAAGAGACCCAGTACTTC
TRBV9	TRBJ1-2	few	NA	CASSVAGASYGYTF	TGTGCCAGCAGCGTAGCTGGGGCGTCTTATGGCTACACCTTC
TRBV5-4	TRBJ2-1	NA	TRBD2	CASSSTTSGRKFSFF	TGTGCCAGCAGTTCAACGACTAGCGGGAGAAAATTTTCGTTCTTC
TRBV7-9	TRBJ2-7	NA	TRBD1	CASSLDPDRVTYEQYF	TGTGCCAGCAGCTTAGACCCCGACAGGGTCACCTACGAGCAGTACTTC
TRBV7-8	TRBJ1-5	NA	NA	CASSLVEGVQPQHF	TGTGCCAGCAGCTTAGTTGAGGGGGTCCAGCCCCAGCATTTT
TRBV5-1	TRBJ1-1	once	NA	CASSTGTTNTEAFF	TGCGCCAGCAGCACGGGGACAACGAACACTGAAGCTTTCTTT
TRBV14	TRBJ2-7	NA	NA	CASSRTGAAPYEQYF	TGTGCCAGCAGCCGGACGGGAGCGGCTCCCTACGAGCAGTACTTC
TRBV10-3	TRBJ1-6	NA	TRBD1	CAIRSATGDYYNSPLHF	TGTGCCATCAGGAGTGCGACAGGGGACTACTATAATTCACCCCTCCACTTT
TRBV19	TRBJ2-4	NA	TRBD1	CASSTRTGGDRYIQYF	TGTGCCAGTAGCACCCGGACAGGGGGCGATAGATACATTCAGTACTTC
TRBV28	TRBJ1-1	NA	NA	CACAGGTSNTEAFF	TGTGCTTGCGCCGGGGGGACTTCGAACACTGAAGCTTTCTTT